The TCR beta chain described here comes from a study of neurological immune-mediated disorders. The unsorted libraries were made from 2 million PBMCs kept at -80 C. V was pared by 7 bases and J by 4 bases, with 10 bases of the junction left unmatched. The CDR3 sequence is 14 residues long. The germline V gene encodes CDR1 DFQATT and CDR2 SNEGSKA (reference sequence). The cDNA was synthesized by 5'RACE incorporating 10-nucleotide random UMIs. TCRdb recomputed calls from the 5' RACE reads with MiXCR, one row per CDR3 protein. In the table there are about 79,000 distinct CDR3 sequences, 11% to 15% of which are singletons. A note on this clonotype: Its antigen is still unknown.

Study-wide results and limits: No CDR3 amino acid sequences recurred among expanded clones across subjects, suggesting private repertoires in all groups.

The receptor's source is a woman in her fifties or sixties in good health. What was sequenced was PBMCs. The genes are TRBV20-1 and TRBJ2-5; 9 bases fit TRBD1. CDR3 nucleotides: TGCAGTGTGAGACGGACAGGGGTGGGAGAGACCCAGTACTTC. The encoded protein is CSVRRTGVGETQYF.